This T cell receptor beta chain was sequenced in a study of blood T cell repertoires in COVID-19. TCRdb's copy holds only in-frame clones and misses some; the assay was immunoSEQ multiplex PCR. The table has 130,000 or so clones, 77% seen once. The TCR comes from a human donor in a cohort sampled during active COVID-19. Sequenced material: peripheral blood.

The CDR3 coding sequence is TGTGCCAGCAGCGTCGGCGGAGCTGGGGGCTACACCTTC. Amino acid sequence: CASSVGGAGGYTF. This rearrangement joins TRBV9 to TRBJ1-2; D not certain. Germline-derived CDR1 and CDR2 are SGDLS and YYNGEE. Trimming stripped 2 bases from V and 8 bases from J, with 13 bases between. This CDR3 comprises 13 residues.